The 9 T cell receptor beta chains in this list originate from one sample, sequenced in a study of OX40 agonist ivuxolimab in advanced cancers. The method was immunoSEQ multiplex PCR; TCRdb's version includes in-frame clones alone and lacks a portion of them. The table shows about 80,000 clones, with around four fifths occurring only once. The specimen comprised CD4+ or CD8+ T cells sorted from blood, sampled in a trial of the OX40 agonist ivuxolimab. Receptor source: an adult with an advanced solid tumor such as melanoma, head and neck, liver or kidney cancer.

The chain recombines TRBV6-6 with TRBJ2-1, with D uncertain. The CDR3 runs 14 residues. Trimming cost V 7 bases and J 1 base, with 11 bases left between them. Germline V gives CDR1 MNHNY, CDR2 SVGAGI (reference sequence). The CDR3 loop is CASIKDRSYNEQFF. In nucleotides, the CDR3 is TGTGCCAGCATTAAGGACCGGTCCTACAATGAGCAGTTCTTC.

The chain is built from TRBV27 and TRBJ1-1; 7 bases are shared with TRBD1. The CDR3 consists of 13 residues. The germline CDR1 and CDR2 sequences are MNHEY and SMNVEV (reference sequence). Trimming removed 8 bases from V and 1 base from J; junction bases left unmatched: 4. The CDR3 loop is CASFRTGNTEAFF. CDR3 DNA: TGTGCCAGCTTCCGGACAGGGAACACTGAAGCTTTCTTT.

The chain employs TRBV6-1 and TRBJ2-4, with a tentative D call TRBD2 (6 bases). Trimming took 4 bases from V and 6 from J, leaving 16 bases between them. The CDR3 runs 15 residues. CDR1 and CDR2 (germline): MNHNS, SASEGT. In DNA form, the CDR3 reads TGTGCCAGCAGTGTGGCGGCGGGATTTAGAAACATTCAGTACTTC. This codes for CASSVAAGFRNIQYF.

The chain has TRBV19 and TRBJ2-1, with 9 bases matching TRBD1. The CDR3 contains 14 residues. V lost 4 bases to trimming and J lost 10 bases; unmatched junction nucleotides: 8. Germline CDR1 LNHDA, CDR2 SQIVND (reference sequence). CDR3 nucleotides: TGTGCCAGTAGTACTCGGGACAGGGTGAACGAGCAGTTCTTC. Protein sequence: CASSTRDRVNEQFF. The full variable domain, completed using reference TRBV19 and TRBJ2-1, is DGGITQSPKYLFRKEGQNVTLSCEQNLNHDAMYWYRQDPGQGLRLIYYSQIVNDFQKGDIAEGYSVSREKKESFPLTVTSAQKNPTAFYLCASSTRDRVNEQFFGPGTRLTVL.

The CDR3, as DNA: TGTGCCAGTAGAACCGGGACAGGGGGCTTGAGCACAGATACGCAGTATTTT. Translation gives CASRTGTGGLSTDTQYF. The V call is TRBV19, the J call TRBJ2-3; 12 bases line up with TRBD1. This CDR3 comprises 17 residues. Losses at the gene ends were 6 bases for V and 0 bases for J; bases not matched to a gene: 7. Per the germline V gene, CDR1 is LNHDA and CDR2 is SQIVND (reference sequence).

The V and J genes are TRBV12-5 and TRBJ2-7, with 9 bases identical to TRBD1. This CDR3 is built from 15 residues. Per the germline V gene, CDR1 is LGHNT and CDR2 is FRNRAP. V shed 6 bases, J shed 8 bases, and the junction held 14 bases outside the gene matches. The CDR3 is CASGHGTGSPMKQYF. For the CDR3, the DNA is TGTGCTAGTGGCCATGGGACAGGGTCTCCTATGAAGCAGTACTTC.

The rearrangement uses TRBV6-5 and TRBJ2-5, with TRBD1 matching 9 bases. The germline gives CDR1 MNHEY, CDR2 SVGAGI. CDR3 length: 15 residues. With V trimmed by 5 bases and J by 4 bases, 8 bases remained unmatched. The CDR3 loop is CASSPPGQGRETQYF. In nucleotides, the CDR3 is TGTGCCAGCAGTCCTCCGGGACAGGGACGAGAGACCCAGTACTTC.

CDR3 sequence: CASRWTGTYEQYF. CDR3 coding DNA: TGTGCCAGCAGGTGGACAGGGACTTACGAGCAGTACTTC. The chain couples TRBV6-5 to TRBJ2-7, with 8 bases aligning to TRBD1. The CDR3 has 13 amino acids. Germline CDR1 MNHEY, CDR2 SVGAGI. V shed 6 bases, J shed 4 bases, and the junction held 5 bases outside the gene matches.

The CDR3 DNA reads TGCGCCAGCAAGTTTGACACCTCCTACGAGCAGTACTTC. Its protein is CASKFDTSYEQYF. J is TRBJ2-7 and V is TRBV5-1; D call uncertain. The CDR3 length is 13 residues. Germline CDR1 SGHRS, CDR2 YFSETQ. Trimming took off 6 bases at V and 0 bases at J, with 10 bases between the two ends.